This entry features one T cell receptor beta chain sequence. Which antigen it targets is not known. Per-nucleotide qualities are absent, and no much larger clonotype sits a single base away. The entry originates in a study of shared clonotypes between healthy human individuals (dated by TCRdb to about 2020). Regarding the study in general: The cohort comprised two women and three men aged 18 to 49 years. To estimate repertoire size and how much clonotype sharing occurs between individuals, the study deeply sequenced the blood TCR repertoires of roughly 5 healthy adults. To increase sequencing depth and limit assay-specific biases, TCR repertoire library preparation and sequencing were carried out by different laboratories using diverse techniques. For each donor, CD4 naive and CD4 memory were each run on three plates, CD8 naive on two plates, and CD8 memory on one plate. Leukapheresis yielded between about 0.94 and 9 billion PBMCs per donor.

The CDR1 and CDR2 encoded by the germline V gene (reference sequence) are LNHDA and SQIVND. V drops 2 bases and J drops 10 bases, leaving 18 bases in between. The CDR3 numbers 16 residues from cysteine through phenylalanine. The retained sequence is limited to the CDR3, 48 bases, with the frame set at the first base. What the authors observed across the whole study: When several donors were compared, the shared fraction of clonotypes was about 5% for naive CD4, around 4% for naive CD8, 2% to 2.5% for memory CD4, and about 0.36% for memory CD8. Estimated clonotype richness was generally larger for naive than for memory subsets. Because the study included only a small number of donors, the genetic and exposure-history diversity represented was limited. Rarefaction of sorted-subset datasets indicated incomplete sequencing despite the large sequencing depth. Compared with non-shared clonotypes, the clonotypes found in all four sorted-subset donors had higher generation probabilities. Sampling was restricted to blood, and TCR repertoires in tissue are likely to differ from TCR repertoires in blood. Pairwise subsampling led to the expectation that sequencing depth would affect the degree of clonotype sharing among donors.

Using the deep immunoSEQ assay, TCR CDR3 regions were amplified from genomic DNA by multiplex PCR. For each cell subset, the extracted genomic DNA was distributed evenly across all wells of several immunoSEQ 96-well plates, and each plate served as one replicate. For sorted subsets, each replicate PCR was loaded with around 200 ng genomic DNA, equivalent to about 30,000 T cell genomes. Purified libraries were quantified with a Qubit 3.0 fluorometer, sized on a Bioanalyzer 2100, and re-quantified with the KAPA Library Quantification kit. Every immunoSEQ 96-well plate was sequenced on a dedicated single-read 150-cycle Illumina NextSeq 550 flow cell. As for the original processing: The immunoSEQ output contained only junctional sequences without quality scores, so filtering could not match that applied to full-length reads. Sequences were annotated with PyIR, a Python wrapper for IgBLAST v1.9, using IMGT germline references to assign V/J genes and CDR3. Reads with weak V/J assignments (E-value above 1e-6), missing CDR3, stop codons, out-of-frame junctions, or ambiguous translated residues were removed. V3J clonotypes were defined as sequences sharing an identical inferred V gene, J gene, and CDR3 amino acid sequence. To compute the percentage overlap between repertoires, the number of shared unique clonotypes was divided by the size of the smaller repertoire. Richness of each repertoire was evaluated using RTK rarefaction, the Chao1 estimator, and Recon v2.1 estimates of unobserved clonotypes. For all TCRbeta clonotypes obtained by the gDNA method from several donors, generation probabilities were computed with OLGA. The clones in this table, taken by TCRdb from immuneACCESS, are in-frame only. Not every clone is retained; where verified, under half of the shortfall comes from an unresolved V gene, and the cause of the rest is unknown. For V, J and clone size, that table is used; D and trimming come from the DNA. The sample yields about 1 million clones; roughly 70% were counted once. Over 1.3% of the sample lies in the top ten.

The donors were healthy, HIV-negative adults with no recently reported acute infections or vaccinations. Every donor was a Caucasian adult living in Nashville, Tennessee, USA. CD4+ T cells were enriched by magnetic negative selection, after which naive cells were positively selected on CD45RA and the negative fraction was taken as the memory subset. After blood collection by leukapheresis, PBMCs were isolated using Ficoll-Histopaque density gradient centrifugation and then cryopreserved in the vapor phase of liquid nitrogen. Analytical flow cytometry was used to check the purity and quantity of each magnetically sorted T cell population. From each sorted fraction, genomic DNA was isolated and quantified by UV absorbance on a Nanodrop 2000c.

This clonotype was obtained from a man younger than 30 in good health. This chain joins TRBV19 to TRBJ1-6; TRBD1 might be the D gene, on 6 matching bases. Source material: memory CD4+ T cells sorted from blood. The sample's cell subset or site label, in plain terms: CD45RA-negative fraction. The CDR3 protein sequence reads: CASSITQGGGNSPLHF. The DNA is TGTGCCAGTAGTATAACACAGGGTGGAGGTAACTCACCCCTCCACTTT.